These 26 T cell receptor beta chains originate from one sample sequenced in a study of T cells after yellow fever vaccination. TCRdb reprocessed the 5' RACE reads via MiXCR and lists one record per CDR3 protein. The sample lists roughly 100,000 distinct CDR3 sequences, roughly 8.2% occurring once. Sample: CD8+ T cells not binding an NS4B(214-222) dextramer, sorted from PBMCs, taken approximately 15 days after the first yellow fever vaccination. The receptors shown here come from a man in his late teens or twenties who received the YFV17D yellow fever vaccine.

This clonotype came up a few times. V gene TRBV7-2 combines with J gene TRBJ2-2, with TRBD2 matching over 11 bases. Per germline, CDR1 SGHTA and CDR2 FQGNSA. After removal of 1 base from V and 7 bases from J, the junction contained 8 bases not matched to a gene. The CDR3 runs 17 residues. The CDR3 is CASSLGTTSGVGGELFF. CDR3 nucleotides: TGTGCCAGCAGCTTAGGGACGACTAGCGGGGTGGGCGGGGAGCTGTTTTTT. Together with reference TRBV7-2 and TRBJ2-2, the CDR3 gives the full variable domain: GAGVSQSPSNKVTEKGKDVELRCDPISGHTALYWYRQSLGQGLEFLIYFQGNSAPDKSGLPSDRFSAERTGGSVSTLTIQRTQQEDSAVYLCASSLGTTSGVGGELFFGEGSRLTVL.

The rearrangement uses TRBV9 and TRBJ2-2; D call uncertain. Trimming pared 3 bases from V and 7 bases from J, leaving 10 bases between. Germline CDR1 and CDR2: SGDLS and YYNGEE. The CDR3 is 13 residues long. In DNA, the CDR3 is TGTGCCAGCAGCGAACGACCGGGCGGGGAGCTGTTTTTT. Translating it yields CASSERPGGELFF.

The chain has TRBV14 and TRBJ2-3; 10 nucleotides match TRBD1. The CDR3 extends over 16 amino acids. Germline assignment: CDR1 SGHDN and CDR2 FVKESK. V shed 1 base, J shed 5 bases, and the junction held 6 bases outside the gene matches. Here the CDR3 DNA reads TGTGCCAGCAGCCAAGCCGTGACAGGGGGCGGAGATACGCAGTATTTT. Amino acid sequence: CASSQAVTGGGDTQYF.

This clonotype has at least ten counts. V gene TRBV4-1 combines with J gene TRBJ2-1; 10 positions agree with TRBD2. The length of the CDR3 is 16 residues. V was pared by 2 bases and J by 7 bases, with 8 bases of the junction left unmatched. Per the germline V gene, CDR1 is MGHRA and CDR2 is YSYEKL. This CDR3 is CASSQQRGAGGNEQFF. The CDR3 DNA sequence: TGCGCCAGCAGCCAACAACGAGGAGCGGGGGGGAATGAGCAGTTCTTC.

In its sample, this clonotype was seen a few times. The chain carries TRBV20-1 and TRBJ1-5, with D tentatively TRBD1 (6 bases). The CDR3 has 14 amino acids. Trimming stripped 1 base from V and 4 bases from J, with 11 bases between. CDR1 and CDR2 from the germline V gene are DFQATT and SNEGSKA (reference sequence). In DNA form, the CDR3 reads TGCAGTGCTAGAGTGGGGGCCGAGAATCAGCCCCAGCATTTT. Translated: CSARVGAENQPQHF.

The chain employs TRBV7-9 and TRBJ2-3; D is unclear. V dropped 7 bases and J dropped 2 bases, with 10 bases sitting between them. The CDR3 consists of 13 residues. Germline CDR1 and CDR2: SEHNR and FQNEAQ (reference sequence). The CDR3 DNA reads as TGTGCCAGCACCCCGGGTCACACAGATACGCAGTATTTT. This gives the protein CASTPGHTDTQYF.

This clonotype was observed a few times. The chain links TRBV5-1 to TRBJ1-1; D call uncertain. Trimming took off 3 bases at V and 1 base at J, with 13 bases between the two ends. The CDR3 sequence is 15 residues long. In germline, CDR1 is SGHRS, CDR2 YFSETQ. CDR3 in DNA: TGCGCCAGCAGCTGGACGGGAGCCCCGAACACTGAAGCTTTCTTT. Translated: CASSWTGAPNTEAFF.

This chain connects TRBV7-6 to TRBJ2-5, with a possible D match to TRBD1 (5 bases). Germline V gene data show CDR1 as SGHVS and CDR2 as FNYEAQ. Trimming shortened V by 5 bases and J by 1 base, and 8 bases separated the two germline ends. CDR3 length equals 13 residues. CDR3 in DNA: TGTGCCAGCAGCCAGGGTACCCAAGAGACCCAGTACTTC. It encodes CASSQGTQETQYF. The whole variable domain, filled in from reference TRBV7-6 and TRBJ2-5, reads GAGVSQSPRYKVTKRGQDVALRCDPISGHVSLYWYRQALGQGPEFLTYFNYEAQQDKSGLPNDRFSAERPEGSISTLTIQRTEQRDSAMYRCASSQGTQETQYFGPGTRLLVL.

CDR3 in amino acids: CASSYMFYNEQFF. CDR3 DNA sequence: TGTGCCAGCAGTTACATGTTCTACAATGAGCAGTTCTTC. This chain connects TRBV6-2 or TRBV6-3 to TRBJ2-1; D gene unclear. V dropped 2 bases and J dropped 3 bases, with 5 bases sitting between them. Looked up from germline, CDR1 is MNHEY and CDR2 is SVGEGT. The CDR3 contains 13 residues.

The table lists this clonotype with a few counts. V is TRBV6-5 and J is TRBJ2-1, with 10 positions matching TRBD1. There are 17 residues in the CDR3. CDR1 is MNHEY and CDR2 is SVGAGI in the germline V gene. V was pared by 0 bases and J by 2 bases, with 4 bases of the junction left unmatched. CDR3 sequence reads: CASSYSIGTGAYNEQFF. CDR3 DNA sequence: TGTGCCAGCAGTTACTCGATTGGGACAGGGGCCTACAATGAGCAGTTCTTC.

This clonotype was seen a few times. The chain links TRBV7-2 to TRBJ1-2, with D hard to call. V lost 5 bases, J lost 0 bases, and 10 bases lay in between. CDR1 and CDR2 (germline): SGHTA, FQGNSA. The CDR3 contains 14 residues. The CDR3 reads CASSPHAPNYGYTF. The CDR3 DNA reads as TGTGCCAGCAGCCCCCACGCGCCTAACTATGGCTACACCTTC.

V is TRBV5-6 and J is TRBJ2-5, with D unresolved. Trimming removed 0 bases from V and 3 bases from J, with 6 bases in between. From germline, CDR1 is SGHDT and CDR2 YYEEEE. The CDR3 totals 13 residues. CDR3 sequence reads: CASSLEWEETQYF. Here the CDR3 DNA reads TGTGCCAGCAGCTTGGAATGGGAAGAGACCCAGTACTTC.

This clonotype turned up a few times. V is TRBV14 and J is TRBJ2-3, with 8 bases aligning to TRBD2. This CDR3 spans 18 amino acids. CDR1 is SGHDN and CDR2 is FVKESK in the germline V gene. With V trimmed by 3 bases and J by 6 bases, 17 bases remained unmatched. For the CDR3, the DNA is TGTGCCAGCAGCCACCACCTTGGGGTACTAGCGGAACCCGATACGCAGTATTTT. Translation gives CASSHHLGVLAEPDTQYF.

The chain uses TRBV7-9 and TRBJ2-1; 7 nucleotides align to TRBD2. CDR3 length: 16 amino acids. CDR1 and CDR2 (germline): SEHNR, FQNEAQ (reference sequence). Unmatched junction bases numbered 10, after V lost 4 bases and J lost 4 bases. CDR3 in amino acids: CASSSRAGMAYNEQFF. CDR3 in DNA: TGTGCCAGCAGCTCCCGAGCGGGGATGGCATACAATGAGCAGTTCTTC.

In its sample, this clonotype was seen a few times. This rearrangement joins TRBV5-1 to TRBJ2-7, with 11 bases fitting TRBD1. This CDR3 spans 15 amino acids. The V segment lost 4 bases and the J segment 5 bases; nucleotides outside the gene matches: 8. The germline gives CDR1 SGHRS, CDR2 YFSETQ. In DNA, the CDR3 is TGCGCCAGCAGCCAAGGGACAGGGGGATCTAACGAGCAGTACTTC. Translation: CASSQGTGGSNEQYF.

The chain uses TRBV10-3 and TRBJ2-2, with 8 bases identical to TRBD1. The CDR3 spans 17 residues. V lost 2 bases to trimming and J lost 3 bases; unmatched junction nucleotides: 8. Germline V gives CDR1 ENHRY, CDR2 SYGVKD. Here the CDR3 DNA reads TGTGCCATCAGTGAGCCTATGGACAGGGAGGACACCGGGGAGCTGTTTTTT. The encoded protein is CAISEPMDREDTGELFF.

This clonotype was observed a few times. The CDR3 nucleotides read TGTGCCAGCAGCTTCCCCCCAAGGGTATCCCCCTACGAGCAGTACGTC. Protein: CASSFPPRVSPYEQYV. The chain carries TRBV7-9 and TRBJ2-7; D is undetermined. The CDR3 sequence is 16 residues long. CDR1 and CDR2 (germline): SEHNR, FQNEAQ (reference sequence). The V gene lost 3 bases and the J gene lost 2 bases, with 17 bases spanning the gap.

The chain couples TRBV5-5 to TRBJ2-7, with TRBD2 matching over 8 bases. This CDR3 region has 15 residues. In germline, CDR1 is SGHKS, CDR2 YYEKEE (reference sequence). Trimming at V came to 4 bases and at J to 0 bases, leaving 6 bases not matched to a gene. The CDR3 region has the DNA TGTGCCAGCAGCCAGGAGCGGGGGAGCTCCTACGAGCAGTACGTC. The encoded protein is CASSQERGSSYEQYV.

Note on this clonotype: A single base separates this from a much larger clone, so it may be a read error. The chain uses TRBV21-1 and TRBJ1-6; the listed D gene, TRBD1, was not tested against the DNA. TRBV21-1 is classified as a pseudogene. This CDR3 is built from 15 residues. The CDR3 DNA reads TGTGTCAGCAGCCACCGCCGAATCCCGGCATCACCCCTCCACTTT. Residues: CVSSHRRIPASPLHF.

This clonotype came up many times. V and J are TRBV4-1 and TRBJ2-1; 7 nucleotides line up with TRBD1. With V trimmed by 1 base and J by 6 bases, 6 bases remained unmatched. Per germline, CDR1 MGHRA and CDR2 YSYEKL. This CDR3 is 15 amino acids long. CDR3 coding DNA: TGCGCCAGCAGCCAAGGACAGGGATCGGGCAATGAGCAGTTCTTC. Translating gives CASSQGQGSGNEQFF.

In its sample, this clonotype was seen a few times. The chain recombines TRBV20-1 with TRBJ2-7, with 7 bases fitting TRBD1. The CDR3 covers 11 residues. Per the germline V gene, CDR1 is DFQATT and CDR2 is SNEGSKA (reference sequence). J lost 6 bases, V lost 5 bases, and 4 bases had no gene match. CDR3 DNA: TGCAGTGCTTTACAGGGGAGCGAGCAGTACTTC. Translating gives CSALQGSEQYF.

This clonotype was found a few times. This chain joins TRBV7-8 and TRBJ2-1; 11 bases are a match to TRBD2. This CDR3 spans 15 amino acids. With 3 bases clipped from V and 4 bases from J, the junction kept 2 bases outside the gene matches. Germline CDR1 and CDR2: SGHVS and FQNEAQ. The CDR3, as DNA: TGTGCCAGCAGCTTTAGCGGGGGGGTTTACAATGAGCAGTTCTTC. Its protein is CASSFSGGVYNEQFF.

There are many counts of this clonotype. This chain links TRBV5-1 with TRBJ1-2; 8 bases fit TRBD1. Losses at the gene ends were 3 bases for V and 5 bases for J; bases not matched to a gene: 12. The CDR3 runs to 16 residues. CDR1 is SGHRS, CDR2 YFSETQ, per germline. Written as DNA, the CDR3 is TGCGCCAGCAGCTCGGGAGGGCGGACAGGGAGTTATGGCTACACCTTC. It encodes CASSSGGRTGSYGYTF.

This clonotype was seen more than once but under ten times. This sequence joins TRBV2 and TRBJ2-7; no firm D call. Germline V gene data show CDR1 as SNHLY and CDR2 as FYNNEI. V shed 5 bases and J shed 6 bases, with 5 bases lying between them. CDR3 size: 10 residues. CDR3 in DNA: TGTGCCAGCAGTAGGGTCGAGCAGTACTTC. Translation: CASSRVEQYF.

The CDR3 loop is CASSQGQGWEQYF. The CDR3 region has the DNA TGCGCCAGCAGCCAGGGACAGGGGTGGGAGCAGTACTTC. This chain joins TRBV4-3 and TRBJ2-7; TRBD1 agrees at 10 bases. The CDR3 runs 13 residues. The J segment lost 7 bases and the V segment lost 3 bases, leaving 3 bases of the junction unmatched. The germline CDR1 and CDR2 sequences are LGHNA and YSLEER.

This clonotype was counted ten times or more. The chain couples TRBV19 to TRBJ1-1; no clear D gene. V lost 5 bases to trimming and J lost 2 bases, with 6 bases between them. Germline CDR1 reads LNHDA; CDR2 reads SQIVND (reference sequence). This CDR3 is built from 12 residues. The DNA for the CDR3 is TGTGCCAGTAGTCAAGGCAACACTGAAGCTTTCTTT. The encoded protein is CASSQGNTEAFF.